The T cell receptor (beta chain) under discussion was sequenced for a study of T cells in Graves' hyperthyroidism and ophthalmopathy. The patients, who ranged from 18 to 65 in age, presented with newly diagnosed hyperthyroidism lasting under 2 months. Uncontrolled infection, other autoimmune disease, pregnancy and lactation each barred patients from inclusion. This sample holds PBMCs from about 10 ml fresh peripheral blood. The CDR3 has 13 amino acids. CDR1 DFQATT and CDR2 SNEGSKA come from the germline V gene (reference sequence). Deletions cut 0 bases from V and 9 bases from J, with 9 bases between. In its sample, this clonotype was seen many times. Using RNA transcripts as the source, TCR beta CDR3 regions were amplified. When the TCR CDR3 underwent first-round RT-PCR, the HTBI primer set was used. TCRdb processed the multiplex PCR reads anew with MiXCR; each CDR3 protein has one entry. The sample records around 200,000 distinct CDR3 sequences, approximately 15% being singletons.

Sequenced material: blood. This TCR was recovered from a woman between 50 and 59 years old with Graves' hyperthyroidism. This chain joins TRBV20-1 and TRBJ1-6; unclear D gene. The CDR3 DNA is TGCAGTGCTAGAGATGACGACGCTTCACCCCTCCACTTT. Translation gives CSARDDDASPLHF.